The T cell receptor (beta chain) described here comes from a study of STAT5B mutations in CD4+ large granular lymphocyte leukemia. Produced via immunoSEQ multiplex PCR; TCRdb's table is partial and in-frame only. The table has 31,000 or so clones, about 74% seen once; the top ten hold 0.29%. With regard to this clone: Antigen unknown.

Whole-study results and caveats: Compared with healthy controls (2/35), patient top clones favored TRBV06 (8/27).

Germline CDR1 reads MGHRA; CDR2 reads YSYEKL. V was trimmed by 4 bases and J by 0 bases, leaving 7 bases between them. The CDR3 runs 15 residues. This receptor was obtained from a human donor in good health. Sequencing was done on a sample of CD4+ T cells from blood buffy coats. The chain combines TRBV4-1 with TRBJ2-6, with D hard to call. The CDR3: CASSLGPSGANVLTF. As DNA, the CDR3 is TGCGCCAGCAGCCTCGGGCCCTCTGGGGCCAACGTCCTGACTTTC.